The clone carrying this TCR beta chain was seen a few times. The sample is drawn from a study of identical twins. TCRdb independently ran MiXCR on the 5' RACE reads; one entry per CDR3 protein. The sample includes around 340,000 distinct CDR3 sequences, around 12% of them seen just once. V lost 4 bases to trimming and J lost 2 bases; unmatched junction nucleotides: 7. The CDR3 has 16 residues. Germline V gene data show CDR1 as KGHDR and CDR2 as SFDVKD. A further study also used this sample, focusing on yellow fever vaccine responses in identical twins.

This sequence joins TRBV24-1 and TRBJ2-5; 9 nucleotides line up with TRBD2. The receptor comes from a young woman in good health. Sequencing was carried out using CD8+ T cells sorted from blood. The CDR3 DNA follows: TGTGCCACCAGTGACTCCTGGCTAGCGGGGCAAGAGACCCAGTACTTC. It specifies CATSDSWLAGQETQYF.